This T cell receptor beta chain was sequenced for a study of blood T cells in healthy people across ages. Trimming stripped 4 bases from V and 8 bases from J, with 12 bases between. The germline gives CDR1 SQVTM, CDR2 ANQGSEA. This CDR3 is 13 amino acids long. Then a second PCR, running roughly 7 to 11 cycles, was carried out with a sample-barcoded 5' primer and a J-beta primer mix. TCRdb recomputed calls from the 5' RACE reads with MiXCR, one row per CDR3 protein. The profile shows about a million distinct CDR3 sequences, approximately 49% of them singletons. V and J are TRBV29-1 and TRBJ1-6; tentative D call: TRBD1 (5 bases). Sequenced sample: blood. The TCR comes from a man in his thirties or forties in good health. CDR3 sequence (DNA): TGCAGCGTTGGGGGGGGTGGTGATTCACCCCTCCACTTT. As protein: CSVGGGGDSPLHF.